The 26 T cell receptor beta chains below all came from one sample that was sequenced in a study of blood T cells in healthy people across ages. The authors ran a second PCR of about 7 to 11 cycles using a sample-barcoded 5' primer and a J-beta primer mix. TCRdb re-called the 5' RACE reads through MiXCR, storing one row per CDR3 protein. Seen here are about 1,400,000 distinct CDR3 sequences, approximately 60% observed once, and the top ten hold 5.5% to 8%. The sequencing sample was made of blood. The receptors stem from a man between 18 and 35 years old in good health.

This clonotype appeared a few times. The rearrangement links TRBV29-1 to TRBJ2-5; D gene unclear. Trimming cost V 5 bases and J 0 bases, with 10 bases left between them. Germline CDR1 SQVTM, CDR2 ANQGSEA. CDR3 length: 13 amino acids. Here the CDR3 reads CSVRYSDQETQYF. As DNA, the CDR3 is TGCAGCGTTCGTTACAGCGACCAAGAGACCCAGTACTTC.

The chain couples TRBV6-5 to TRBJ2-4, with D unresolved. Gene TRBJ2-7 matches the end of the DNA better, so the J call may be wrong. This CDR3 has 15 residues. CDR1 is MNHEY, CDR2 SVGAGI, per germline. CDR3: CASQEPGGSSYEQYF. CDR3 in DNA: TGTGCCAGCCAAGAACCCGGCGGAAGCTCCTACGAGCAGTACTTC.

The CDR3 nucleotides read TGTGCCAGCAGTTTTGACCTAGCGGGAGGGACCGGGGAGCTGTTTTTT. Translating gives CASSFDLAGGTGELFF. The rearrangement joins TRBV12-3 or TRBV12-4 to TRBJ2-2; 12 nucleotides align to TRBD2. Losses at the gene ends were 3 bases for V and 5 bases for J; bases not matched to a gene: 4. This CDR3 region has 16 residues.

The V gene is TRBV2, the J gene TRBJ2-4; a possible D gene is TRBD1 (6 bases). Trimming removed 10 bases at V and 2 bases at J, with 18 bases between. This CDR3 has 15 residues. Germline V lookup: CDR1 SNHLY, CDR2 FYNNEI. The CDR3 sequence is CANRAVTTTKNIQYF. In DNA form, the CDR3 reads TGTGCCAACAGGGCCGTGACTACGACCAAAAACATTCAGTACTTC.

The chain links TRBV28 to TRBJ1-5; no clear D. The CDR3 is 9 amino acids. V was clipped by 7 bases and J by 9 bases, with 4 bases between them. Germline values: CDR1 MDHEN, CDR2 SYDVKM. The chain's CDR3 is CASNVPQHF. For the CDR3, the DNA is TGTGCCAGCAATGTGCCCCAGCATTTT.

The V gene is TRBV29-1, the J gene TRBJ2-1, with 7 bases identical to TRBD1. V was clipped by 7 bases and J by 8 bases; unmatched bases: 8. CDR3 length equals 12 residues. The germline V gene encodes CDR1 SQVTM and CDR2 ANQGSEA. This CDR3 reads CSEQDRADEQFF. The CDR3 nucleotides read TGCAGCGAACAAGACAGGGCGGATGAGCAGTTCTTC.

This chain joins TRBV28 and TRBJ2-7; D uncertain. There are 14 residues in the CDR3. Germline values: CDR1 MDHEN, CDR2 SYDVKM. Deletions cut 5 bases from V and 5 bases from J, with 16 bases between. The CDR3, as DNA: TGTGCCAGCAGTCCCCTTGGGCTGACGGACGAGCAGTACTTC. It encodes CASSPLGLTDEQYF.

The CDR3 sequence is CASSPQEGLNQPQHF. The CDR3 DNA follows: TGCGCCAGCAGCCCCCAGGAAGGTTTGAACCAGCCCCAGCATTTT. The chain combines TRBV4-1 with TRBJ1-5; D not certain. Germline CDR1 is MGHRA and CDR2 is YSYEKL. CDR3 size: 15 residues. Trimming removed 4 bases from V and 7 bases from J, with 17 bases in between.

This chain uses TRBV4-1 with TRBJ1-5, with D possibly being TRBD1 (5 bases). Trimming shortened V by 1 base and J by 9 bases, and 16 bases separated the two germline ends. This CDR3 is 15 amino acids long. The germline gives CDR1 MGHRA, CDR2 YSYEKL. The CDR3 region is CASSQGKSLGGPQHF. The CDR3 bases are TGCGCCAGCAGCCAAGGAAAGTCGCTGGGGGGGCCCCAGCATTTT.

This chain connects TRBV20-1 to TRBJ2-1; 9 positions match TRBD2. The CDR3 covers 15 residues. V shed 5 bases and J 8 bases; nucleotides not matched to a gene: 13. Germline V CDR1 and CDR2: DFQATT, SNEGSKA (reference sequence). The CDR3 is CSAEPGTSTNYEQFF. The DNA for the CDR3 is TGCAGTGCTGAACCCGGGACTAGCACCAACTATGAGCAGTTCTTC.

The chain has TRBV7-2 and TRBJ2-1; 10 nucleotides align to TRBD2. Trimming took 5 bases from V and 5 from J; bases not matched to a gene: 6. The CDR3 totals 15 residues. Germline loops: CDR1 SGHTA, CDR2 FQGNSA. CDR3 sequence (DNA): TGTGCCAGCAGCCAGCAGGGACTAGCGCACAATGAGCAGTTCTTC. As protein: CASSQQGLAHNEQFF.

V is TRBV4-3 and J is TRBJ1-5; D is undetermined. CDR3 length equals 15 residues. Deletions cut 1 base from V and 4 bases from J, with 11 bases between. The V gene's germline CDR1 is LGHNA and CDR2 YSLEER. CDR3 residues: CASSQGRQPNQPQHF. CDR3 in DNA: TGCGCCAGCAGCCAAGGAAGGCAGCCGAATCAGCCCCAGCATTTT.

V is TRBV9 and J is TRBJ2-1, with TRBD2 identical over 10 bases. The CDR3 has 16 residues. V shed 4 bases, J shed 4 bases, and the junction held 8 bases outside the gene matches. In germline, CDR1 is SGDLS, CDR2 YYNGEE. DNA for the CDR3: TGTGCCAGCAGCACCAGCCCAGCGGGGGGGTACAATGAGCAGTTCTTC. This codes for CASSTSPAGGYNEQFF.

This clonotype was observed a handful of times. V and J are TRBV2 and TRBJ1-2; D ambiguous. Germline values: CDR1 SNHLY, CDR2 FYNNEI. This CDR3 spans 13 amino acids. V lost 2 bases, J lost 2 bases, and 6 bases lay in between. The CDR3 reads CASSEQENYGYTF. As DNA, the CDR3 is TGTGCCAGCAGTGAACAGGAAAACTATGGCTACACCTTC. The whole variable domain, remainder taken from reference TRBV2 and TRBJ1-2, is EPEVTQTPSHQVTQMGQEVILRCVPISNHLYFYWYRQILGQKVEFLVSFYNNEISEKSEIFDDQFSVERPDGSNFTLKIRSTKLEDSAMYFCASSEQENYGYTFGSGTRLTVV.

The rearrangement joins TRBV29-1 to TRBJ2-7, with 9 bases fitting TRBD1. The length of the CDR3 is 14 residues. V lost 6 bases and J lost 3; bases outside the gene matches: 9. Germline-derived CDR1 and CDR2 are SQVTM and ANQGSEA. The CDR3 loop is CSVKTGGVYYEQYF. In DNA form, the CDR3 reads TGCAGCGTAAAAACAGGGGGCGTTTACTACGAGCAGTACTTC.

This rearrangement joins TRBV11-2 to TRBJ2-7; D remains unclear. The V gene lost 5 bases and the J gene lost 5 bases, with 13 bases spanning the gap. Germline V gene data show CDR1 as SGHAT and CDR2 as FQNNGV. The CDR3 length is 13 residues. CDR3 residues: CASSTLYIDEQYF. The CDR3 DNA reads as TGTGCCAGCAGCACCCTTTACATCGACGAGCAGTACTTC.

The sample holds one count of this clonotype. The chain links TRBV15 to TRBJ1-5; no clear D. The CDR3 runs 15 residues. V was pared by 2 bases and J by 0 bases, with 8 bases between. The germline gives CDR1 LNHNV, CDR2 YYDKDF (reference sequence). The CDR3 protein is CATSRSWDSNQPQHF. The CDR3, as DNA: TGTGCCACCAGCAGATCTTGGGATAGCAATCAGCCCCAGCATTTT.

V usage is TRBV27 and J usage is TRBJ2-1; D ambiguous. The germline gives CDR1 MNHEY, CDR2 SMNVEV (reference sequence). The CDR3 runs to 13 residues. V lost 5 bases, J lost 7 bases, and 12 bases lay in between. CDR3 DNA: TGTGCCAGCAGTGTTAGTTTAAGGAATGAGCAGTTCTTC. Its protein is CASSVSLRNEQFF.

The chain joins TRBV4-1 to TRBJ1-5; D is unresolved. Trimming removed 0 bases from V and 5 bases from J, with 11 bases in between. This CDR3 is 15 amino acids long. Germline V gene sequence: CDR1 MGHRA, CDR2 YSYEKL. CDR3 amino acids: CASSQDSGIHQPQHF. DNA of the CDR3: TGCGCCAGCAGCCAAGATTCCGGGATCCATCAGCCCCAGCATTTT.

This rearrangement joins TRBV7-9 to TRBJ1-6, with 10 bases aligning to TRBD1. This CDR3 region has 14 residues. The V gene end was trimmed by 4 bases and the J gene end by 9 bases; junction bases not matched to a gene: 3. Germline V gene data show CDR1 as SEHNR and CDR2 as FQNEAQ (reference sequence). CDR3 bases: TGTGCCAGCAGCTCGGGACAGGGGTTTTCACCCCTCCACTTT. Translation gives CASSSGQGFSPLHF.

The chain links TRBV15 to TRBJ2-5, with D possibly TRBD2 on 5 matching bases. Germline lookup yields CDR1 LNHNV and CDR2 YYDKDF (reference sequence). Trimming took 0 bases from V and 0 from J, leaving 8 bases between them. CDR3 size: 15 residues. CDR3 sequence: CATSRDLGDQETQYF. In nucleotides, the CDR3 is TGTGCCACCAGCAGAGATCTCGGGGACCAAGAGACCCAGTACTTC.

The chain recombines TRBV25-1 with TRBJ1-2, with TRBD1 matching over 7 bases. The trim removed 1 base at V and 7 bases at J, leaving 6 bases unmatched. The germline CDR1 and CDR2 sequences are MGHDK and SYGVNS. This CDR3 region has 14 residues. The CDR3, as DNA: TGTGCCAGCAGTGAATCTGACAGGGTCGTTGGCTACACCTTC. It encodes CASSESDRVVGYTF.

V gene TRBV27 combines with J gene TRBJ2-7, with 8 bases identical to TRBD2. V lost 3 bases and J lost 2; bases outside the gene matches: 12. There are 17 residues in the CDR3. Germline CDR1 and CDR2: MNHEY and SMNVEV (reference sequence). Here the CDR3 reads CASSFRTSSYSPYEQYF. The CDR3 bases are TGTGCCAGCAGTTTTAGGACTAGCTCGTATTCTCCCTACGAGCAGTACTTC.

V and J are TRBV2 and TRBJ2-5; 13 bases map to TRBD2. V trimming: 3 bases; J trimming: 5 bases; junction bases outside the gene matches: 6. The V gene's germline CDR1 is SNHLY and CDR2 FYNNEI. CDR3 length: 16 amino acids. The CDR3 DNA reads as TGTGCCAGCAGTGACGGACTAGCGGGAGCGGGTGAGACCCAGTACTTC. Translating gives CASSDGLAGAGETQYF.

This sequence joins TRBV5-1 and TRBJ2-2; weak D call: TRBD2 (5 bases). The CDR3 has 15 amino acids. Per the germline V gene, CDR1 is SGHRS and CDR2 is YFSETQ. Trimming removed 5 bases at V and 0 bases at J, with 11 bases between. The DNA of the CDR3 is TGCGCCAGCAGTGTCGACGGGGCGAACACCGGGGAGCTGTTTTTT. The encoded protein is CASSVDGANTGELFF.

This clonotype was observed a few times. This sequence joins TRBV10-3 and TRBJ2-7; D is unclear. The CDR3 has 11 residues. The germline CDR1 and CDR2 sequences are ENHRY and SYGVKD. V dropped 6 bases and J dropped 8 bases, with 11 bases sitting between them. The CDR3 loop is CAISVYEKQYF. As DNA, the CDR3 is TGTGCCATCAGCGTGTACGAAAAGCAGTACTTC.